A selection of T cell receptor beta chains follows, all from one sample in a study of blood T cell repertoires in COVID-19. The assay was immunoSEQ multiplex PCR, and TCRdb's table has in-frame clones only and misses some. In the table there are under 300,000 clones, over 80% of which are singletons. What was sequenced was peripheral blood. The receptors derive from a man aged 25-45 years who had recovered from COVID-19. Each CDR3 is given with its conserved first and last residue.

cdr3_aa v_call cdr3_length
CASSLDLPDEKLFF TRBV5-1 14
CSVLDRSSYNEQFF TRBV29-1 14
CATSHRTGNTEAFF TRBV15 14
CSARIDNEQFF TRBV20-1 11
CASSELGGAFF TRBV6-1 11
CASSLVFVARISYEQYF TRBV5-5 17
CASSQLDRGGNTIYF TRBV7-6 15
CASSLGGRYTEAFF TRBV13 14
CSAYATGLGYF TRBV20-1 11
CASSSGQVLNEKLFF TRBV5-1 15
CASSVQGAGRNPSTDTQYF TRBV9 19
CASSHRRRGANTEAFF TRBV14 16
CASSIEQGLMNTEAFF TRBV19 16
CASSTGQGISPLHF TRBV18 14
CASRRHYNEQFF TRBV6-5 12
CASSLDPGDLYGYTF TRBV5-4 15
CASSRRQRSNQPQHF TRBV16 15
CASSGEPRTGAGEKLFF TRBV5-5 17
CASSRRGGHTDTQYF TRBV5-8 15
CASSAGSGGQIYEQYF TRBV9 16
CASSLAQGFYGYTF TRBV5-6 14
CASSSNEQFF TRBV2 10
CASSLQSYNEQFF TRBV13 13
CASSSSSKGDTYGYTF TRBV3-1/TRBV3-2 16
CASSAELAGDLTGELFF TRBV3-1/TRBV3-2 17
CSVRQANQPQHF TRBV29-1 12
CASSSVAGGTDTQYF TRBV6-4 15
CASSLKPGQFNSPLHF TRBV5-6 16
CATSPLGGRDTQYF TRBV4-1 14
CASSEYGRQGGNQPQHF TRBV25-1 17
CASSAQGPDTGELFF TRBV5-1 15
CCTGQGASNEQFF TRBV10-3 13
CASSLNTGGNEQFF TRBV5-1 14
CASNREANTGELFF TRBV9 14
CASRDMRNIQYF TRBV6-5 12
CASREGLARQETQYF TRBV6-5 15
CSASPVSDTQYF TRBV20-1 12
CASSLSTGLQGPEAFF TRBV5-4 16
CATKRGGGTDTQYF TRBV18 14
CASSQSGGPADTQYF TRBV3-1/TRBV3-2 15
CASSPTGMVGNYGYTF TRBV7-6 16